This TCR beta chain comes out of a study of CD4+ T cells in melanoma. Overall study findings and caveats: In melanoma, neoantigen-specific CD4+ T cells reportedly differed in differentiation state. A reported correlation linked neoantigen-specific CD4+ T cells to CD8+, macrophage and B cell function.

A note on this clone: Antigen unknown.

Libraries were prepared by immunoSEQ multiplex PCR; TCRdb keeps only in-frame clonotypes and omits some of them. This sample has roughly 50,000 clones; 75% to 90% occur once, and the top ten carry about 11%. Deletions cut 7 bases from V and 0 bases from J, with 6 bases between. CDR3 size: 12 residues. The germline V gene encodes CDR1 SEHNR and CDR2 FQNEAQ (reference sequence). Sequenced material: peripheral blood. The receptor was isolated from a human donor with melanoma. The gene calls are TRBV7-9 and TRBJ2-5; D not resolved. DNA of the CDR3: TGTGCCAGCACCAGGTACCAAGAGACCCAGTACTTC. Its protein product is CASTRYQETQYF. Full variable domain (remainder filled in from reference TRBV7-9 and TRBJ2-5): DTGVSQNPRHKITKRGQNVTFRCDPISEHNRLYWYRQTLGQGPEFLTYFQNEAQLEKSRLLSDRFSAERPKGSFSTLEIQRTEQGDSAMYLCASTRYQETQYFGPGTRLLVL.